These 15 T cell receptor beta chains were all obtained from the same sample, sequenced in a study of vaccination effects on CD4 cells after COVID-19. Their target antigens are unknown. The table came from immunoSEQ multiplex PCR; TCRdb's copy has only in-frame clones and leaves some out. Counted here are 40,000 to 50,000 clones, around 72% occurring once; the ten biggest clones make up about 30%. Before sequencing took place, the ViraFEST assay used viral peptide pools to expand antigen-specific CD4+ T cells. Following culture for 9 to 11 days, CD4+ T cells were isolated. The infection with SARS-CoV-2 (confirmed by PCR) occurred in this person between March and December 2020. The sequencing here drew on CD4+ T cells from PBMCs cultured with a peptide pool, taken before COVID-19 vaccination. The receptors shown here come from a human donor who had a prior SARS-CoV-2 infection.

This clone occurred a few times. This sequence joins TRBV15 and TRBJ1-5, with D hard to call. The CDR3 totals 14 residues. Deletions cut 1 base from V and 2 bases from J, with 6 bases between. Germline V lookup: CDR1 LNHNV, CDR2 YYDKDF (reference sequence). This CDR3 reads CATSRGGRNQPQHF. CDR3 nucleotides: TGTGCCACCAGCAGAGGAGGGCGCAATCAGCCCCAGCATTTT.

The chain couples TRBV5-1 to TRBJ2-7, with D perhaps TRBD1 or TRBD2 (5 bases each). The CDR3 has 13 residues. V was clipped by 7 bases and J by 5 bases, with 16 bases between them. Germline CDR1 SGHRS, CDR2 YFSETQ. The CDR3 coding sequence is TGCGCCAGCGGGGACCCAAACCGGGACGAGCAGTACTTC. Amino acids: CASGDPNRDEQYF.

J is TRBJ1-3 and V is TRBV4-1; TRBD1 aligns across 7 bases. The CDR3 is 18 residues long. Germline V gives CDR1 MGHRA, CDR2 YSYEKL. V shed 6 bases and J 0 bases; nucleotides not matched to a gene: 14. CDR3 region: CASSRGLGSAISGNTIYF. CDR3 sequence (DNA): TGCGCCAGCAGTAGGGGGCTTGGAAGCGCCATCTCTGGAAACACCATATATTTT.

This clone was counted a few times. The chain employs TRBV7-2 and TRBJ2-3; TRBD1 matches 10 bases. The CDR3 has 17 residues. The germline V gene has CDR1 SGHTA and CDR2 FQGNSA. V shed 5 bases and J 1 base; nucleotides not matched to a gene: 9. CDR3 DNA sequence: TGTGCCAGCAGCCCAATCTCGACAGGGGGCGGCACAGATACGCAGTATTTT. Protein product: CASSPISTGGGTDTQYF.

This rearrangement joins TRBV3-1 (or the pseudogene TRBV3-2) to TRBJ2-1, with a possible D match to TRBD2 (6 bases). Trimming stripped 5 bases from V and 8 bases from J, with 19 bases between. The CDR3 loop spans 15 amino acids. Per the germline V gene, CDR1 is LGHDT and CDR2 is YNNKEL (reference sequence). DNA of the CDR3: TGTGCCAGCAGCTGGTTCGGGGGAAGGCATCATGAGCAGTTCTTC. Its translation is CASSWFGGRHHEQFF.

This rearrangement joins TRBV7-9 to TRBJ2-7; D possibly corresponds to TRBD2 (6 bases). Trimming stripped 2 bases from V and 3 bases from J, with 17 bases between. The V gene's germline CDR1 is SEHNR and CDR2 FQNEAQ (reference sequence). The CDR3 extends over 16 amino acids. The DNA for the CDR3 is TGTGCCAGCAGCTTACTCGGCGGGACCTCATACTACGAGCAGTACTTC. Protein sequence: CASSLLGGTSYYEQYF.

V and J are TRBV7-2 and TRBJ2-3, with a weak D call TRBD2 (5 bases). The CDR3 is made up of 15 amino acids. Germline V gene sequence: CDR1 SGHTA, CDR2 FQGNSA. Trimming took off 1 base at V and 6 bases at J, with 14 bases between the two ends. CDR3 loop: CASSLGGHLADTQYF. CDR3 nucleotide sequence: TGTGCCAGCAGCTTAGGAGGGCATCTGGCGGATACGCAGTATTTT.

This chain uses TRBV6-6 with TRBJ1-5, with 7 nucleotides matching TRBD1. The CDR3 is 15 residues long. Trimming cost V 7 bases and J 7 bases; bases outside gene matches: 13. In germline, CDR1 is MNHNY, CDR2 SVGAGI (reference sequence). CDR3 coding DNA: TGTGCCAGCACCGAGACAGGGAGGTATGGGCAGCCCCAGCATTTT. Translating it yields CASTETGRYGQPQHF.

This CDR3 is CASKGLAGGDSSTDTQYF. CDR3 DNA: TGTGCCAGTAAAGGACTAGCGGGAGGGGATTCTAGCACAGATACGCAGTATTTT. V gene TRBV19 combines with J gene TRBJ2-3, with 15 bases identical to TRBD2. The V and J ends lost 7 bases and 0 bases, in that order; junction bases with no gene match: 8. CDR1 is LNHDA and CDR2 is SQIVND in the germline V gene (reference sequence). This CDR3 spans 18 amino acids.

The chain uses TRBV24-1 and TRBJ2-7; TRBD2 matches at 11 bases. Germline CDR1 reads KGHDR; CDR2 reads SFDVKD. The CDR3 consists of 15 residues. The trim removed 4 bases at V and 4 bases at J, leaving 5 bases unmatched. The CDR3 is CATSDSTSGSYEQYF. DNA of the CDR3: TGTGCCACCAGTGACTCCACTAGCGGGAGTTACGAGCAGTACTTC.

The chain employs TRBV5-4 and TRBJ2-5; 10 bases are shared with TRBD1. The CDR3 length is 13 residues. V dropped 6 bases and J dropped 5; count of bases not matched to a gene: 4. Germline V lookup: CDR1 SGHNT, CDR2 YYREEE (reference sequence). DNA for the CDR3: TGTGCCAGCACCTCGGACAGGGGGGAGACCCAGTACTTC. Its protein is CASTSDRGETQYF.

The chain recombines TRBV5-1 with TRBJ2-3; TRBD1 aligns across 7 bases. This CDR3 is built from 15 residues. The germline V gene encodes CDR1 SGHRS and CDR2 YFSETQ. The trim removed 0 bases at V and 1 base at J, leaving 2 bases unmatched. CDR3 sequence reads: CASSLVQGGTDTQYF. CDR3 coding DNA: TGCGCCAGCAGCTTGGTTCAGGGGGGCACAGATACGCAGTATTTT.

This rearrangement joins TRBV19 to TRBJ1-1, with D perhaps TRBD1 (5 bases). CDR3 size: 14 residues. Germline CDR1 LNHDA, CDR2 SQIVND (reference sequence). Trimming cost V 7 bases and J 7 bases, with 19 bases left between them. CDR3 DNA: TGTGCCAGTACCCCTGGGGCGGTTCGGAGTGAAGCTTTCTTT. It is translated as CASTPGAVRSEAFF. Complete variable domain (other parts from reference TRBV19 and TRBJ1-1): DGGITQSPKYLFRKEGQNVTLSCEQNLNHDAMYWYRQDPGQGLRLIYYSQIVNDFQKGDIAEGYSVSREKKESFPLTVTSAQKNPTAFYLCASTPGAVRSEAFFGQGTRLTVV.

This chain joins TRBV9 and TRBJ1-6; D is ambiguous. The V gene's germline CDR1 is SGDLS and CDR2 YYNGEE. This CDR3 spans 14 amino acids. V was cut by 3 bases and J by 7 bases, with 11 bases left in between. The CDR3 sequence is CASSGRTANSPLHF. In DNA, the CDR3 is TGTGCCAGCAGCGGTCGCACAGCCAATTCACCCCTCCACTTT.

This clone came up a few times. CDR3 loop: CASSLYPGADLLNGYTF. The CDR3 DNA reads as TGTGCCAGCAGCCTTTACCCGGGGGCGGATTTGCTCAACGGCTACACCTTC. This chain connects TRBV5-6 to TRBJ1-2, with D perhaps TRBD1 (6 bases). The CDR3 is made up of 17 amino acids. CDR1 and CDR2 (germline): SGHDT, YYEEEE. V gave up 4 bases and J gave up 8 bases, with 27 bases separating them.